A selection of T cell receptor beta chains follows, all from one sample in a study of beta chain features in type 1 diabetes. Clones were sequenced by immunoSEQ multiplex PCR, and TCRdb holds only the in-frame ones, with some missing. This sample has about 290,000 clones, with 7.5% to 9.5% found just once. Sequencing used central memory CD4+ T cells from blood. The receptors originated from a woman between 18 and 29 years old in good health. The CDR3 runs from the conserved cysteine through the conserved F or W. A D gene is named only where the DNA matches it firmly. Not every row has a clone size; where given, it reads once, few, many or a size class.

few	TRBV5-6	NA	TRBJ2-2	CASSPGYANTGELFF	TGTGCCAGCAGCCCGGGCTACGCGAACACCGGGGAGCTGTTTTTT
NA	TRBV7-3	NA	TRBJ2-3	CASSLMAPTGADTQYF	TGTGCCAGCAGCTTAATGGCCCCCACGGGGGCAGATACGCAGTATTTT
few	TRBV15	NA	TRBJ1-1	CATSSSAFGNTEAFF	TGTGCCACCAGCAGTTCTGCGTTTGGGAACACTGAAGCTTTCTTT
NA	TRBV9	TRBD2	TRBJ2-5	CASSVDGIAGETQYF	TGTGCCAGCAGCGTAGACGGCATAGCGGGGGAGACCCAGTACTTC
many	TRBV18	NA	TRBJ2-1	CASSPPGPTGDANEQFF	TGTGCCAGCTCACCTCCTGGGCCGACAGGTGATGCCAATGAGCAGTTCTTC
NA	TRBV5-4	TRBD2	TRBJ2-7	CASSLAGGSEQYF	TGTGCCAGCAGCTTGGCGGGAGGGAGCGAGCAGTACTTC
few	TRBV29-1	TRBD1	TRBJ1-2	CSVEKGAIGYGYTF	TGCAGCGTTGAGAAGGGGGCGATCGGCTATGGCTACACCTTC
few	TRBV30	NA	TRBJ2-6	CAWQTRSGANVLTF	TGTGCCTGGCAGACACGCTCTGGGGCCAACGTCCTGACTTTC
NA	TRBV18	TRBD1	TRBJ2-1	CASSWDRSNEQFF	TGTGCCAGCTCCTGGGACAGGTCCAATGAGCAGTTCTTC
many	TRBV20-1	NA	TRBJ1-1	CSVMGNTEAFF	TGCAGTGTAATGGGGAACACTGAAGCTTTCTTT
few	TRBV4-3	TRBD2	TRBJ2-3	CASSQNTPASGYGGTQYF	TGCGCCAGCAGCCAAAATACCCCGGCTAGCGGGTACGGGGGTACGCAGTATTTT
few	TRBV11-1	NA	TRBJ2-1	CASSFFTEGQFF	TGTGCCAGCAGCTTTTTTACGGAGGGGCAGTTCTTC
few	TRBV7-2	NA	TRBJ2-7	CASSLKRGPYEQYF	TGTGCCAGCAGCTTAAAACGGGGCCCTTACGAGCAGTACTTC
few	TRBV6-6	NA	TRBJ2-3	CASSLSTDTQYF	TGTGCCAGCAGTTTGAGCACAGATACGCAGTATTTT
few	TRBV9	NA	TRBJ1-2	CASSGTPARLNYGYTF	TGTGCCAGCAGCGGGACCCCGGCGAGATTGAACTATGGCTACACCTTC
few	TRBV19	NA	TRBJ1-5	CASSTDRRGQPQHF	TGTGCCAGTAGTACCGACAGGCGGGGTCAGCCCCAGCATTTT
NA	TRBV7-2	TRBD1	TRBJ1-2	CASSLNPPAGGLGGYGYTF	TGTGCCAGCAGCTTAAACCCCCCGGCAGGGGGCTTGGGGGGGTATGGCTACACCTTC
few	TRBV5-4	NA	TRBJ2-5	CASSLGSIQETQYF	TGTGCCAGCAGCTTGGGGTCCATCCAAGAGACCCAGTACTTC
few	TRBV5-1	NA	TRBJ1-1	CASSLNGENTEAFF	TGCGCCAGCAGCTTGAACGGGGAAAACACTGAAGCTTTCTTT
NA	TRBV9	NA	TRBJ2-3	CASSYTTDTQYF	TGTGCCAGCAGTTATACCACAGATACGCAGTATTTT
NA	TRBV4-2	NA	TRBJ1-4	CASSQDSYRVVEKLFF	TGTGCCAGCAGCCAAGATTCTTACAGGGTGGTGGAAAAACTGTTTTTT
NA	TRBV27	NA	TRBJ1-1	CASPKECSVCAEAFF	TGTGCCAGCCCGAAGGAGTGCAGCGTGTGCGCTGAAGCTTTCTTT
NA	TRBV5-1	NA	TRBJ1-1	CASSFGSLSEAFF	TGCGCCAGCAGCTTCGGGAGTCTATCTGAAGCTTTCTTT
few	TRBV12-5	NA	TRBJ1-1	CASGLNPSGSSTEAFF	TGTGCTAGTGGTTTGAATCCCTCAGGGTCGAGCACTGAAGCTTTCTTT
few	TRBV7-6	TRBD2	TRBJ2-3	CASSLGSTSGSTQYF	TGTGCCAGCAGCTTAGGGTCCACTAGCGGGAGTACGCAGTATTTT
few	TRBV7-2	NA	TRBJ2-5	CASSGQHRKETQYF	TGTGCCAGCAGCGGCCAACATAGAAAAGAGACCCAGTACTTC
NA	TRBV7-2	NA	TRBJ2-3	CASSPWGPTDTQYF	TGTGCCAGCAGCCCCTGGGGGCCCACAGATACGCAGTATTTT
few	TRBV6-1	NA	TRBJ1-2	CASSPEYRNSGGYTF	TGTGCCAGCAGTCCGGAATACCGTAACTCGGGGGGCTACACCTTC
NA	TRBV28	NA	TRBJ1-6	CASSFGRQNSPLHF	TGTGCCAGCAGCTTCGGACGGCAGAATTCACCCCTCCACTTT
many	TRBV6-6	NA	TRBJ2-1	CASSASTGVKENEQFF	TGTGCCAGCAGCGCCTCAACGGGAGTAAAGGAGAATGAGCAGTTCTTC
many	TRBV2	NA	TRBJ1-1	CASSDGRDTEAFF	TGTGCCAGCAGTGACGGGAGGGACACTGAAGCTTTCTTT
NA	TRBV11-3	NA	TRBJ2-2	CASSLELSSAETGELFF	TGTGCCAGCAGCTTAGAGTTGAGCTCAGCAGAAACCGGGGAGCTGTTTTTT
NA	TRBV20-1	NA	TRBJ2-1	CSALGSDEQFF	TGCAGTGCCTTGGGGTCCGATGAGCAGTTCTTC
NA	TRBV14	NA	TRBJ1-1	CASSQELVGTEAFF	TGTGCCAGCAGCCAAGAGTTGGTGGGAACTGAAGCTTTCTTT
few	TRBV7-2	NA	TRBJ2-2	CASSSSQVQGKALRGELFF	TGTGCCAGCAGCTCATCTCAAGTGCAGGGGAAAGCCTTGCGAGGGGAGCTGTTTTTT
NA	TRBV5-4	NA	TRBJ1-4	CASSLQAGGKLFF	TGTGCCAGCAGCTTACAGGCCGGGGGAAAACTGTTTTTT
NA	TRBV5-1	NA	TRBJ2-6	CASSQKTVVPTGANVLTF	TGCGCCAGCAGCCAAAAGACAGTAGTGCCAACTGGGGCCAACGTCCTGACTTTC
NA	TRBV7-2	TRBD2	TRBJ2-2	CASSPRDYNTGELFF	TGTGCCAGCAGCCCCCGGGACTACAACACCGGGGAGCTGTTTTTT
many	TRBV5-5	NA	TRBJ2-1	CASTRSGWLNEQFF	TGTGCCAGCACCCGAAGTGGGTGGCTCAATGAGCAGTTCTTC
few	TRBV10-3	TRBD2	TRBJ2-3	CAISERAGGTDTQYF	TGTGCCATCAGTGAGCGAGCGGGGGGCACAGATACGCAGTATTTT
NA	TRBV7-7	TRBD2	TRBJ2-1	CASSLGSGNFYNEQFF	TGTGCTAGCAGCTTAGGTAGCGGGAACTTCTACAATGAGCAGTTCTTC
many	TRBV30	NA	TRBJ2-7	CAWSLGRNSYEQYF	TGTGCCTGGAGTCTCGGGCGGAACTCCTACGAGCAGTACTTC